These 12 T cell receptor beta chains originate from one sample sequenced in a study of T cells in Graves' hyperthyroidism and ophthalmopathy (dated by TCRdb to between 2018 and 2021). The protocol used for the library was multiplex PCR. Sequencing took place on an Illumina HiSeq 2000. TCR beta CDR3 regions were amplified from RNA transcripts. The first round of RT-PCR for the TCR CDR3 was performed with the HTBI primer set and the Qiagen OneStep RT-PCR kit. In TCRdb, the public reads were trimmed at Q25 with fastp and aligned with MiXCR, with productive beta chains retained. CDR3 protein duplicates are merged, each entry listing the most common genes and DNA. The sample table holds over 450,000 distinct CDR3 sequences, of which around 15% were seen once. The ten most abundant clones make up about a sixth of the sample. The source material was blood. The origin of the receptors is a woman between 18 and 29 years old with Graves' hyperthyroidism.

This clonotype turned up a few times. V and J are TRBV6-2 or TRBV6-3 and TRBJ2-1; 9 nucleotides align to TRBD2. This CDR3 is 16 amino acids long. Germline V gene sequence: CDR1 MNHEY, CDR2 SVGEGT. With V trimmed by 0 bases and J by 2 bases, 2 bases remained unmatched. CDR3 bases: TGTGCCAGCAGTTACTCGGCGGGGGGGGCCTACAATGAGCAGTTCTTC. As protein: CASSYSAGGAYNEQFF.

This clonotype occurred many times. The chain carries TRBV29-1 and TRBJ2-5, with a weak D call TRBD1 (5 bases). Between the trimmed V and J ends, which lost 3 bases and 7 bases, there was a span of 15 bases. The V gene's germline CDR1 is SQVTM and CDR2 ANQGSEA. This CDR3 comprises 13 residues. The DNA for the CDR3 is TGCAGCGTTGATCGTAGCTCCCAGGGGACCCAGTACTTC. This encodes CSVDRSSQGTQYF.

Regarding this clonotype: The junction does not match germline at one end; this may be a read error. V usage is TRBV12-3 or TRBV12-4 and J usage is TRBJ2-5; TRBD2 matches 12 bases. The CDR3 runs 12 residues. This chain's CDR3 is CASMQTSGRKDF. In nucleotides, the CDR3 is TGTGCCAGCATGCAGACTAGCGGGAGAAAGGACTTC.

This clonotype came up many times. CDR3 nucleotide sequence: TGTGCCAGCACCCTGACACTAGCGACGGTCGAGCAGTACGTC. It encodes CASTLTLATVEQYV. The V and J genes are TRBV2 and TRBJ2-7, with 7 bases fitting TRBD2. The J segment lost 6 bases and the V segment lost 7 bases, leaving 12 bases of the junction unmatched. The CDR3 is made up of 14 amino acids. Germline loops: CDR1 SNHLY, CDR2 FYNNEI.

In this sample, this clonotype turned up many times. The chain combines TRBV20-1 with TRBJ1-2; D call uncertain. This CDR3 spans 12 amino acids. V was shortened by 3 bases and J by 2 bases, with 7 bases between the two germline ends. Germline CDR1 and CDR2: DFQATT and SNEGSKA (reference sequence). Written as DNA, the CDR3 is TGCAGTGCTAGTGTACAGAACTATGGCTACACCTTC. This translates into CSASVQNYGYTF.

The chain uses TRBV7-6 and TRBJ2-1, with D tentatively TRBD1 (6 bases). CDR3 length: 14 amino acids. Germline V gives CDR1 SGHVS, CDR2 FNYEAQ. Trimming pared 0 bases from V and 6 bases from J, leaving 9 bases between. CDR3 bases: TGTGCCAGCAGCTTAGCAGACAGGCCCAATGAGCAGTTCTTC. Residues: CASSLADRPNEQFF.

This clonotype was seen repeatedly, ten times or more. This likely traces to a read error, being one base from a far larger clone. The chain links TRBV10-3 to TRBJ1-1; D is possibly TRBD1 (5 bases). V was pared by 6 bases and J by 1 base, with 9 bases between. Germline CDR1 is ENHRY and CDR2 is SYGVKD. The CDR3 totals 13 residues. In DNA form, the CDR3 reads TGTGCCATCAGCCCCGGACAGAACACTGAAGCTTTCTTT. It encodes CAISPGQNTEAFF.

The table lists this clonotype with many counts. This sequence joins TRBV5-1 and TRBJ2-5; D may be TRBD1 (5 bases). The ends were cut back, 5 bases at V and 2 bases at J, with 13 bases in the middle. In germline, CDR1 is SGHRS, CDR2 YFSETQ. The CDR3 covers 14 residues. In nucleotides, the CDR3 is TGCGCCAGCAGGCAAGACAGTGGACAAGAGACCCAGTACTTC. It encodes CASRQDSGQETQYF. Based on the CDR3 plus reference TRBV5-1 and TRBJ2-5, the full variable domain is KAGVTQTPRYLIKTRGQQVTLSCSPISGHRSVSWYQQTPGQGLQFLFEYFSETQRNKGNFPGRFSGRQFSNSRSEMNVSTLELGDSALYLCASRQDSGQETQYFGPGTRLLVL.

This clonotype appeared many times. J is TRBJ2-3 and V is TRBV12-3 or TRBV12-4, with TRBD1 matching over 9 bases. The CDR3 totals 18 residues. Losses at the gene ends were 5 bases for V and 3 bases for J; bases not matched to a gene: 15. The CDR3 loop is CASSQRDRDALGTDTQYF. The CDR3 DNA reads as TGTGCCAGCAGTCAGAGGGACAGGGACGCTTTAGGGACAGATACGCAGTATTTT.

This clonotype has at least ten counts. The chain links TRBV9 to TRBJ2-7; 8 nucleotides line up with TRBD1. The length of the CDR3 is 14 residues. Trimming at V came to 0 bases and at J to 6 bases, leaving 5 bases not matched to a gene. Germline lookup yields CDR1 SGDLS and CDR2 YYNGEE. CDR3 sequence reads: CASSVGQGLGEQYF. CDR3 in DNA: TGTGCCAGCAGCGTAGGACAGGGGTTAGGCGAGCAGTACTTC.

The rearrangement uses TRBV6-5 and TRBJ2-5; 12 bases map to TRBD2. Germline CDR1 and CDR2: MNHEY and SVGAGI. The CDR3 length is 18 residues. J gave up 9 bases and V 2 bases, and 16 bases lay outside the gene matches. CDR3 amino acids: CASSYSLAGGSSLEAQYF. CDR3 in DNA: TGTGCCAGCAGTTACAGCCTAGCGGGAGGGTCGTCTTTGGAGGCCCAGTACTTC.

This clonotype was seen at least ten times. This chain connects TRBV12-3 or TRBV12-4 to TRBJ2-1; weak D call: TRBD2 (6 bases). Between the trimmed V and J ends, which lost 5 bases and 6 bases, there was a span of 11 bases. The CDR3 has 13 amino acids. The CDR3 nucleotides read TGTGCCAGCAGTACCCGGGACTCCAATGAGCAGTTCTTC. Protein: CASSTRDSNEQFF.